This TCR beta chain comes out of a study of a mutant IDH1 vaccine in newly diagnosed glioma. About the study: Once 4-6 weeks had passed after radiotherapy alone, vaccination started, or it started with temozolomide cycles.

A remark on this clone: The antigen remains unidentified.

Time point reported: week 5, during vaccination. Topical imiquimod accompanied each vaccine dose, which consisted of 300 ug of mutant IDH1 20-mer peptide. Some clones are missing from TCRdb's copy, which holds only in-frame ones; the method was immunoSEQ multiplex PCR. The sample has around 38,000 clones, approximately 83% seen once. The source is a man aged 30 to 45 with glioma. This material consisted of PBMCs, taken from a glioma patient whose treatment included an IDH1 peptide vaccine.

In nucleotides, the CDR3 is TGCAGACCGGGGGAGACCCAGTACTTC. Amino acids: CRPGETQYF. This sequence joins TRBV20-1 and TRBJ2-5; maybe TRBD2 (5 bases). Per germline, CDR1 DFQATT and CDR2 SNEGSKA (reference sequence). The CDR3 consists of 9 residues.